This T cell receptor beta chain was sequenced for a study of cytomegalovirus exposure and HLA in healthy donors. PCR employed 60 Vbeta and 13 Jbeta primers. Repertoires were generated with immunoSEQ multiplex PCR, while TCRdb's copy carries only in-frame clones and drops some. The data show some 90,000 clones, roughly 70% seen once. CDR3 length: 15 amino acids. V lost 5 bases, J lost 3 bases, and 15 bases lay in between. Germline V CDR1 and CDR2: ENHRY, SYGVKD. The source is a man in his forties in good health and CMV-seronegative. This chain connects TRBV10-3 to TRBJ2-3, with D tentatively TRBD1 (6 bases). The specimen sequenced was PBMCs. Written as DNA, the CDR3 is TGTGCCATCAGTCCGTCCAGGGGTTCAACAGATACGCAGTATTTT. It specifies CAISPSRGSTDTQYF.